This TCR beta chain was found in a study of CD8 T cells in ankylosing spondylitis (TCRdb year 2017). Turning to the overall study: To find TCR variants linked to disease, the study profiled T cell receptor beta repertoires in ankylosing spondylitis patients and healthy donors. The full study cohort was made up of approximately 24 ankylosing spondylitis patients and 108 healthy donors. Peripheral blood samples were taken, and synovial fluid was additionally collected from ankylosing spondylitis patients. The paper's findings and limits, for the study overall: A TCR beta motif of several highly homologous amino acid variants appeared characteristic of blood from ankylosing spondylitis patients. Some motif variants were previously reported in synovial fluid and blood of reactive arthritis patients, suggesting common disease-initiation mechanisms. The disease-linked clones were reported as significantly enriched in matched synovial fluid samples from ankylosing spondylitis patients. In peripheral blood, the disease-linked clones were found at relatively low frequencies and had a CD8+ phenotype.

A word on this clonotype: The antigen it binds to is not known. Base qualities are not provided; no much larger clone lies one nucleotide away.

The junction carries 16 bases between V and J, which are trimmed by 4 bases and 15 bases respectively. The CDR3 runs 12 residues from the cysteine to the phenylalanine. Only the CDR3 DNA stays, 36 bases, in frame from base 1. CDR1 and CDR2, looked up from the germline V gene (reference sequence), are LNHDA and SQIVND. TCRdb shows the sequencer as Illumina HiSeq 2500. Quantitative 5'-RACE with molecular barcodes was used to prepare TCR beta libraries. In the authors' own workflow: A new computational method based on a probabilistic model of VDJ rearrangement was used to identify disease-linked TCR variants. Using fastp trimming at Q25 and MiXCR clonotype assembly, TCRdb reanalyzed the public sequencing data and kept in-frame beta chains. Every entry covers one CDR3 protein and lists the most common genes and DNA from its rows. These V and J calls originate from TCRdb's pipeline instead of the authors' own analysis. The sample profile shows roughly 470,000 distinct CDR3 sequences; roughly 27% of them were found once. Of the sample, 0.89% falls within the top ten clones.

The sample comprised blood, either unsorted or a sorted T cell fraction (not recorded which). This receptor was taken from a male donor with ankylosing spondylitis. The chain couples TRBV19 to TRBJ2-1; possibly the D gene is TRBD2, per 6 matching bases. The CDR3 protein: CASSNSGRSLFF. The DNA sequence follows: TGTGCCAGTAGTAATAGCGGCCGGTCGCTGTTCTTC. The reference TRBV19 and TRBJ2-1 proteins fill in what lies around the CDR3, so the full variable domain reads DGGITQSPKYLFRKEGQNVTLSCEQNLNHDAMYWYRQDPGQGLRLIYYSQIVNDFQKGDIAEGYSVSREKKESFPLTVTSAQKNPTAFYLCASSNSGRSLFFGPGTRLTVL.